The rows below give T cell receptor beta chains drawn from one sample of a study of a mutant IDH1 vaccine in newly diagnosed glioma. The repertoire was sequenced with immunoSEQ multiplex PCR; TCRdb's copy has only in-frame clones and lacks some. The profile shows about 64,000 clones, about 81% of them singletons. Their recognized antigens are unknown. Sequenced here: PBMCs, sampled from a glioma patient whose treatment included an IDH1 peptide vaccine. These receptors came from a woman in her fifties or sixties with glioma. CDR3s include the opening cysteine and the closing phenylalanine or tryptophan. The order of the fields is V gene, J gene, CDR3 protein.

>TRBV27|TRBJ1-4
CASSLSGRQATTNEKLFF
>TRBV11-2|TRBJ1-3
CASSSTGTGLGNTIYF
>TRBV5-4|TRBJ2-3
CASSGTGSTDTQYF
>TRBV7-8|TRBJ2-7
CASTLNPQGASYEQYF
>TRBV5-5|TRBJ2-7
CASSLEGQGYEQYF
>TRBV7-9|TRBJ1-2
CASSAPGKTFAGYTF
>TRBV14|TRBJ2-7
CASSGRGRTYEQYF
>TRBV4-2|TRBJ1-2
CASSQVAGSSYGYTF
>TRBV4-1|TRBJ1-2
CASSQERSLNYGYTF
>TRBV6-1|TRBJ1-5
CASSPGQGRNQPQHF
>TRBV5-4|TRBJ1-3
CASRGTDSGNTIYF
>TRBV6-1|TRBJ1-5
CASSEAKGIYQPQHF